This T cell receptor beta chain is from a study of T cell clones after liver transplantation (dated by TCRdb to between 2018 and 2021). The study in broad terms: ITN030ST, the source of the samples, was a randomized trial that attempted immunosuppression withdrawal within 2 years of liver transplantation. A cohort of 8 liver transplant recipients was studied, of whom 3 were classified as tolerant and 5 as non-tolerant. Subjects received no induction therapy and standard immunosuppression until randomization at 12-24 months post-transplant. Blood samples were collected pre-transplant, pre-randomization before withdrawal, and post-randomization after either complete withdrawal or failed withdrawal. After a pre-transplant mixed lymphocyte reaction, TCRbeta sequencing was used to pinpoint donor-reactive T cell clones, which were subsequently tracked in post-transplant blood. Tolerance meant complete immunosuppression withdrawal for at least one year without liver enzymes rising beyond twice the upper limit of normal. Of the eight recipients, a few were HCV-positive, while the remaining recipients had been transplanted for non-autoimmune, non-viral indications. As an antigen-independent comparator for the donor-reactive sequences, third party-reactive TCRbeta sequences from pre-transplant MLRs were identified as well.

Using immunoSEQ, frozen genomic DNA was subjected to high-throughput TCRbeta CDR3 sequencing, a process that included PCR amplification, mapping, bias correction and internal controls. On the study's bioinformatics: Productive rearrangements were retained, and unique TCRbeta sequences were defined by the CDR3 nucleotide sequence together with the V and J gene. A sequence counted as donor-reactive only if the sequence showed at least 5-fold expansion in CFSE-low cells compared with unstimulated pre-transplant cells and had a frequency of at least 0.01%. Minimum frequency thresholds were set for each subject on the basis of the unstimulated sample with the lowest template count, so that a detection power of at least 90% was ensured. Jensen-Shannon divergence between the top 1000 TCRbeta sequences post-transplant and pre-transplant was used to measure repertoire turnover. Changes in detection of donor-reactive sequences were assessed with two-sided Fisher's exact tests. In TCRdb, the immuneACCESS table is reduced to in-frame sequences with V and J assigned. These tables do not hold every clone; where another copy was compared, an unresolved V gene accounts for under half, and the others remain unexplained. From that table come the V and J calls and clone size; the DNA was used to work out D and trimming. The sample table lists nearly 55,000 clones, approximately 84% of them with a count of one. The ten largest account for over 7% of the sample.

The time point label, read with the paper, signifies: pre-transplant. Thawed unstimulated PBMCs were stained for CD3, CD4 and CD8 and FACS-sorted into CD3+CD4+ and CD3+CD8+ populations. Randomization to immunosuppression withdrawal applied to every one of the 8 studied subjects. The Qiagen DNeasy Blood and Tissue Kit was used for isolation of genomic DNA. Inclusive of the bounding cysteine and phenylalanine, the CDR3 is 16 residues long. Just CDR3 DNA is preserved here, 48 bases in frame from base 1. The germline V gene encodes CDR1 LGHNT and CDR2 FRNRAP. V sheds 5 bases and J sheds 1 base, leaving 16 bases between their ends. The paper as a whole reports these results and caveats: After accounting for repertoire turnover, donor-reactive detection was significantly reduced in 7 of 8 subjects for CD4 and 8 of 8 for CD8. In most of the 8 subjects, circulating donor-reactive CD4 TCRbeta sequences decreased significantly after transplant, regardless of tolerance or HCV status. The conclusions were preliminary, being limited by small, heterogeneous patient numbers and by non-standardized post-transplant time points. A greater decline was seen for donor-reactive sequences than for third party-reactive sequences, suggesting partial antigen-specific deletion unrelated to withdrawal success. In two subjects, low numbers of available donor cells limited the measurable donor-reactive repertoire. Because allograft tissue specimens were not available, migration of donor-reactive T cells into the graft, rather than deletion, may have occurred.

Concerning this clone itself: It has no known antigen specificity. No much larger clone is present one base from it, and per-base qualities are unavailable.

The sequences come from CD4+ T cells from blood, collected before liver transplant. This clonotype was obtained from a human donor who received a liver transplant. The chain employs TRBV12-5 and TRBJ2-3; the D region may be TRBD1 or TRBD2, each matching 5 bases equally. CDR3 reads: CASGVSGGSRTDTQYF. The DNA sequence is given as TGTGCTAGTGGTGTCAGTGGGGGATCCCGCACAGATACGCAGTATTTT.